The 25 T cell receptor beta chains below all came from one sample that was sequenced in a study of blood T cell repertoires in COVID-19. Libraries were prepared by immunoSEQ multiplex PCR; TCRdb keeps only in-frame clonotypes and omits some of them. The sample lists about 100,000 clones; approximately 86% were seen once. Material for sequencing was peripheral blood. The receptors here all came from a man aged 45 to 65 with active or convalescent COVID-19.

The J gene is TRBJ1-3, the V gene TRBV5-1; weak D call: TRBD1 (6 bases). Germline CDR1 reads SGHRS; CDR2 reads YFSETQ. The CDR3 is 18 amino acids. The germline V and J ends were trimmed by 2 bases and 0 bases, with 18 bases remaining between them. CDR3 protein: CASSFSPLDRYSGNTIYF. CDR3 nucleotides: TGCGCCAGCAGCTTCTCCCCTTTGGACAGATACTCTGGAAACACCATATATTTT.

The V call is TRBV5-1, the J call TRBJ2-1; D might be TRBD2 (6 bases). In germline, CDR1 is SGHRS, CDR2 YFSETQ. The CDR3 is made up of 14 amino acids. Trimming cost V 0 bases and J 8 bases, with 12 bases left between them. The CDR3 nucleotides read TGCGCCAGCAGCTTGGCCGGGAGAGTCGATGAGCAGTTCTTC. Amino acids: CASSLAGRVDEQFF. Full variable domain (outside the CDR3, taken from reference TRBV5-1 and TRBJ2-1): KAGVTQTPRYLIKTRGQQVTLSCSPISGHRSVSWYQQTPGQGLQFLFEYFSETQRNKGNFPGRFSGRQFSNSRSEMNVSTLELGDSALYLCASSLAGRVDEQFFGPGTRLTVL.

This clone was recorded a few times. V usage is TRBV9 and J usage is TRBJ2-1; D is unclear. Germline V gene lookup returns CDR1 SGDLS and CDR2 YYNGEE. V was shortened by 3 bases and J by 5 bases, with 6 bases between the two germline ends. This CDR3 is built from 12 residues. This CDR3 reads CASSDRDNEQFF. CDR3 nucleotide sequence: TGTGCCAGCAGCGACCGGGACAATGAGCAGTTCTTC.

The chain joins TRBV5-1 to TRBJ1-5; tentatively, D is TRBD1 (6 bases). Germline CDR1 is SGHRS and CDR2 is YFSETQ. The CDR3 runs 14 residues. Trimming shortened V by 1 base and J by 6 bases, and 11 bases separated the two germline ends. The CDR3 nucleotides read TGCGCCAGCAGCTTGACAGGGACGGCTCAGCCCCAGCATTTT. This encodes CASSLTGTAQPQHF.

This chain uses TRBV15 with TRBJ1-2; possible D gene TRBD1, 6 bases. CDR1 is LNHNV and CDR2 is YYDKDF in the germline V gene (reference sequence). CDR3 length equals 14 residues. V lost 5 bases to trimming and J lost 0 bases, with 10 bases between them. The CDR3 sequence: CATSAQGTNYGYTF. The CDR3 nucleotides are TGTGCCACCAGCGCTCAGGGGACTAACTATGGCTACACCTTC. Variable domain in full (rest from reference TRBV15 and TRBJ1-2): DAMVIQNPRYQVTQFGKPVTLSCSQTLNHNVMYWYQQKSSQAPKLLFHYYDKDFNNEADTPDNFQSRRPNTSFCFLDIRSPGLGDTAMYLCATSAQGTNYGYTFGSGTRLTVV.

The V and J genes are TRBV4-1 and TRBJ2-1, with 8 nucleotides matching TRBD1. In germline, CDR1 is MGHRA, CDR2 YSYEKL. The CDR3 contains 21 residues. V dropped 0 bases and J dropped 7; count of bases not matched to a gene: 23. The CDR3 DNA sequence: TGCGCCAGCAGCCAAGAAACCGGGACAGGACGTTTGGGACTCCACGGAAATGAGCAGTTCTTC. It specifies CASSQETGTGRLGLHGNEQFF.

This clone was detected a few times. The chain recombines TRBV25-1 with TRBJ2-2; 9 bases fit TRBD2. The V segment lost 3 bases and the J segment 7 bases; nucleotides outside the gene matches: 6. This CDR3 is 15 amino acids long. The germline V gene encodes CDR1 MGHDK and CDR2 SYGVNS. CDR3 coding DNA: TGTGCCAGCAGTGATTTAGCGGGAGTTGGCGGGGAGCTGTTTTTT. Amino acids: CASSDLAGVGGELFF.

This chain links TRBV11-3 with TRBJ2-5; 10 bases fit TRBD1. Germline V gives CDR1 SGHNT, CDR2 YENEEA. CDR3 length: 14 amino acids. After removal of 5 bases from V and 4 bases from J, the junction contained 4 bases not matched to a gene. This chain's CDR3 is CASSRDRGTETQYF. The CDR3 bases are TGTGCCAGCAGCCGGGACAGGGGAACAGAGACCCAGTACTTC.

The genes are TRBV7-3 and TRBJ2-6, with TRBD2 as a possible D gene (5 bases). V lost 2 bases and J 0 bases, leaving 8 bases between the germline ends. Germline CDR1 SGHTA, CDR2 FQGTGA. The CDR3 consists of 16 residues. The DNA of the CDR3 is TGTGCCAGCAGCTTAGAGGGTTCCTCTGGGGCCAACGTCCTGACTTTC. It yields the protein CASSLEGSSGANVLTF.

The V call is TRBV25-1, the J call TRBJ1-2, with D unclear. CDR3 length: 12 residues. The germline CDR1 and CDR2 sequences are MGHDK and SYGVNS. The V and J ends lost 4 bases and 2 bases respectively, with 5 bases between them. The CDR3 reads CASSVENYGYTF. The CDR3 bases are TGTGCCAGCAGTGTGGAGAACTATGGCTACACCTTC.

This sequence joins TRBV4-2 and TRBJ2-3; possibly TRBD2 for D (6 bases). The CDR3 has 16 residues. With 1 base removed from V and 6 bases from J, the gap between germline ends came to 17 bases. Germline lookup yields CDR1 LGHNA and CDR2 YNFKEQ. The CDR3 coding sequence is TGTGCCAGCAGCCAAGGCGCAGCGGGTAACATGGATACGCAGTATTTT. Its protein product is CASSQGAAGNMDTQYF.

The chain carries TRBV19 and TRBJ2-1; D possibly corresponds to TRBD2 (6 bases). The CDR3 extends over 12 amino acids. CDR1 is LNHDA, CDR2 SQIVND, per germline (reference sequence). V lost 4 bases and J 7 bases, leaving 8 bases between the germline ends. The CDR3, as DNA: TGTGCCAGTAGTACCCTAGCGAATGAGCAGTTCTTC. This gives the protein CASSTLANEQFF.

This clone appeared a few times. For the CDR3, the DNA is TGCGCCAGCAGCTTGGCGGGGGGCGATTCGTACGAGCAGTACTTC. This gives the protein CASSLAGGDSYEQYF. The chain recombines TRBV5-1 with TRBJ2-7; possible D gene TRBD2, 7 bases. Germline values: CDR1 SGHRS, CDR2 YFSETQ. The CDR3 is 15 residues long. V was clipped by 0 bases and J by 4 bases, with 14 bases between them.

The rearrangement uses TRBV24-1 and TRBJ2-3; 7 bases line up with TRBD2. This CDR3 has 16 residues. The germline V gene has CDR1 KGHDR and CDR2 SFDVKD. J gave up 0 bases and V 7 bases, and 9 bases lay outside the gene matches. In DNA form, the CDR3 reads TGTGCCACCAGACCAAGCGGGGCCCCTAGCACAGATACGCAGTATTTT. It is translated as CATRPSGAPSTDTQYF.

The chain uses TRBV19 and TRBJ2-4, with D possibly TRBD2 on 5 matching bases. Trimming left V 1 base short and J 5 bases short, with 21 bases between. This CDR3 is 18 amino acids long. Per the germline V gene, CDR1 is LNHDA and CDR2 is SQIVND (reference sequence). The CDR3 loop is CASSIAGVGVVSQNIQYF. DNA of the CDR3: TGTGCCAGTAGTATAGCCGGTGTCGGGGTAGTTTCGCAAAACATTCAGTACTTC. Full variable domain (rest looked up from reference TRBV19 and TRBJ2-4): DGGITQSPKYLFRKEGQNVTLSCEQNLNHDAMYWYRQDPGQGLRLIYYSQIVNDFQKGDIAEGYSVSREKKESFPLTVTSAQKNPTAFYLCASSIAGVGVVSQNIQYFGAGTRLSVL.

The gene calls are TRBV2 and TRBJ2-5, with TRBD2 matching 12 bases. Trimming cost V 4 bases and J 0 bases; bases outside gene matches: 6. The CDR3 has 17 residues. Germline CDR1 is SNHLY and CDR2 is FYNNEI. As DNA, the CDR3 is TGTGCCAGCAGTGCAAGGGGGACTAGCGGGTACCAAGAGACCCAGTACTTC. Residues: CASSARGTSGYQETQYF.

The V and J genes are TRBV29-1 and TRBJ1-5; 7 positions match TRBD1. The CDR3 has 13 residues. Losses at the gene ends were 3 bases for V and 10 bases for J; bases not matched to a gene: 9. Germline V gene data show CDR1 as SQVTM and CDR2 as ANQGSEA. The CDR3, as DNA: TGCAGCGTTGATGAAGGGGGCGACGGCCCCCAGCATTTT. It translates to CSVDEGGDGPQHF. The full variable domain, rest sourced from reference TRBV29-1 and TRBJ1-5, is SAVISQKPSRDICQRGTSLTIQCQVDSQVTMMFWYRQQPGQSLTLIATANQGSEATYESGFVIDKFPISRPNLTFSTLTVSNMSPEDSSIYLCSVDEGGDGPQHFGDGTRLSIL.

This clone has only one observation. V gene TRBV7-2 combines with J gene TRBJ1-5, with 7 bases lining up with TRBD1. J lost 3 bases, V lost 5 bases, and 4 bases had no gene match. Germline lookup yields CDR1 SGHTA and CDR2 FQGNSA. The CDR3 contains 14 residues. The CDR3: CASSPGTVNQPQHF. CDR3 in DNA: TGTGCCAGCAGCCCCGGGACAGTCAATCAGCCCCAGCATTTT.

The chain uses TRBV30 and TRBJ1-1, with TRBD1 as a possible D gene (6 bases). The germline V gene has CDR1 GTSNPN and CDR2 SVGIG (reference sequence). The CDR3 sequence is 16 residues long. V gave up 5 bases and J gave up 4 bases, with 23 bases separating them. CDR3 coding DNA: TGTGCCTGGGAGGGGGAGCAGGGCTATTCTCGCACTGAAGCTTTCTTT. Amino acid sequence: CAWEGEQGYSRTEAFF.

The chain is built from TRBV19 and TRBJ1-1; 8 bases align to TRBD1. Unmatched junction bases numbered 3, after V lost 5 bases and J lost 4 bases. From germline, CDR1 is LNHDA and CDR2 SQIVND (reference sequence). The CDR3 has 13 residues. DNA of the CDR3: TGTGCCAGTAGTCACAGGGGGTCCACTGAAGCTTTCTTT. It translates to CASSHRGSTEAFF.

The chain is built from TRBV5-3 and TRBJ2-1, with a weak D call TRBD2 (6 bases). TRBV5-3 is recorded as an ORF, its role being uncertain. The CDR3 covers 15 residues. Trimming took 3 bases from V and 2 from J, leaving 12 bases between them. CDR3 nucleotide sequence: TGTGCCAGAAGCTCCCCGGGGGTACCCTACAATGAGCAGTTCTTC. This encodes CARSSPGVPYNEQFF.

The V call is TRBV2, the J call TRBJ2-3, with 7 bases that match TRBD2. The J segment lost 0 bases and the V segment lost 4 bases, leaving 4 bases of the junction unmatched. CDR1 SNHLY and CDR2 FYNNEI come from the germline V gene. The CDR3 sequence is 15 residues long. The CDR3 DNA follows: TGTGCCAGCAGTGCTCAGGGACTAAGCACAGATACGCAGTATTTT. Encoded protein: CASSAQGLSTDTQYF.

This clone has just one count. V is TRBV2 and J is TRBJ2-5; D possibly corresponds to TRBD2 (5 bases). The CDR3 spans 12 residues. V shed 8 bases and J shed 4 bases, with 11 bases lying between them. CDR1 and CDR2 from the germline V gene are SNHLY and FYNNEI. The CDR3 bases are TGTGCCAGCGCGCTAGCTCCAGAGACCCAGTACTTC. As protein: CASALAPETQYF.

The chain joins TRBV9 to TRBJ2-5; no definite D call. The germline V and J ends were trimmed by 0 bases and 1 base, with 4 bases remaining between them. Germline lookup yields CDR1 SGDLS and CDR2 YYNGEE. The CDR3 covers 13 residues. CDR3 coding DNA: TGTGCCAGCAGCGTAGGGCTCCAAGAGACCCAGTACTTC. Its protein is CASSVGLQETQYF.

Here the CDR3 reads CASSARQGTEQFF. The CDR3 DNA reads as TGTGCCAGCAGCGCCCGACAGGGAACTGAGCAGTTCTTC. The rearrangement links TRBV7-3 to TRBJ2-1; 7 bases line up with TRBD1. Germline CDR1 and CDR2: SGHTA and FQGTGA. V was pared by 5 bases and J by 9 bases, with 7 bases of the junction left unmatched. CDR3 length equals 13 residues.